This TCR beta chain emerged from a study of cytomegalovirus exposure and HLA in healthy donors. The PCR had 60 Vbeta and 13 Jbeta primers. Measured with immunoSEQ multiplex PCR; TCRdb has only the in-frame clones, and not every one. There are roughly 86,000 clones in the sample; roughly 79% occur only once, and roughly 5.5% lies in the top ten. The CDR3 has 16 amino acids. Trimming left V 1 base short and J 7 bases short, with 14 bases between. Germline V gene data show CDR1 as LNHNV and CDR2 as YYDKDF (reference sequence). The specimen was PBMCs. The chain joins TRBV15 to TRBJ1-6; unclear D gene. The sequence was collected from a female donor in good health and CMV-seronegative. The DNA of the CDR3 is TGTGCCACCAGCAGAGCCGTGGGAGGCCCCAATTCACCCCTCCACTTT. Amino acid sequence: CATSRAVGGPNSPLHF.